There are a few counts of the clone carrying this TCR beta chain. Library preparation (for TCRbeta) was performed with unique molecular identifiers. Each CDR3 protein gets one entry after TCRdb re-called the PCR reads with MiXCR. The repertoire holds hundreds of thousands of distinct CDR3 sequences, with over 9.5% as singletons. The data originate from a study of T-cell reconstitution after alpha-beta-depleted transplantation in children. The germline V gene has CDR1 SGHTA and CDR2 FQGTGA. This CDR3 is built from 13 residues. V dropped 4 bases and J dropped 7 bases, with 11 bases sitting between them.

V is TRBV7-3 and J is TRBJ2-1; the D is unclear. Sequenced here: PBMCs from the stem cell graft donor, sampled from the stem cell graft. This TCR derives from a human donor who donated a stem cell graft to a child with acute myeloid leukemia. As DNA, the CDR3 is TGTGCCAGCAGCTCTCAGGCTTCTAATGAGCAGTTCTTC. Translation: CASSSQASNEQFF.